This T cell receptor beta chain was captured by sequencing in a study of blood T cell repertoires in COVID-19. This CDR3 is 15 amino acids long. J lost 6 bases, V lost 0 bases, and 4 bases had no gene match. CDR1 and CDR2 (germline): MDHEN, SYDVKM. This table comes from immunoSEQ multiplex PCR, and its TCRdb copy is limited to in-frame clones, with some not included. The table shows a few hundred thousand clones, with 88% occurring only once. This chain links TRBV28 with TRBJ2-2; 7 positions agree with TRBD1. Sequenced sample: peripheral blood. The origin of this receptor is a woman in her 30s with COVID-19, enrolled during active disease. In DNA form, the CDR3 reads TGTGCCAGCAGTTTATGGACAGGGTCCCCCGGGGAGCTGTTTTTT. Its translation is CASSLWTGSPGELFF.